The T cell receptor beta chain described here comes from a study of cytomegalovirus exposure and HLA in healthy donors. This PCR relied on a set of 60 Vbeta primers and 13 Jbeta primers. TCRdb's table, derived via immunoSEQ multiplex PCR, lists solely in-frame clones and lacks some. The repertoire holds 84,000 or so clones, with 62% as singletons. General study results and limits: Likely technical artifact: a cluster of highly shared sequence variants. Later findings reportedly placed an Asian-associated ancestry cluster below the roughly 690-donor mean for N-insertions.

The CDR3 length is 11 residues. V was pared by 4 bases and J by 2 bases, with 6 bases between. Germline CDR1 reads GTSNPN; CDR2 reads SVGIG (reference sequence). Donors were ostensibly healthy at sampling, although undocumented immune exposures were probable. Concerning this clone: The antigen is unknown.

Sequenced material: PBMCs. The TCR sequence derives from a young woman in good health and CMV-seropositive. The chain joins TRBV30 to TRBJ2-7; D ambiguous. Here the CDR3 DNA reads TGTGCCTGGACCCCCGCCTACGAGCAGTACTTC. This gives the protein CAWTPAYEQYF.